This T cell receptor (beta chain) was retrieved from a study of T cell changes during pregnancy in multiple sclerosis. Sequencing was performed with immunoSEQ multiplex PCR; in TCRdb, only in-frame clones are kept and a portion is missing. The sample holds some 27,000 clones; around 86% are singletons and the top ten take 0.45% to 0.6%. V was pared by 6 bases and J by 6 bases, with 15 bases between. The CDR3 sequence is 14 residues long. CDR1 SNHLY and CDR2 FYNNEI come from the germline V gene. Sequencing was performed on CD4+ T cells from peripheral blood mononuclear cells, taken in the first trimester of pregnancy. The sequence was collected from a female donor in good health, enrolled as a control in a pregnancy study. The J gene is TRBJ2-1, the V gene TRBV2; D is perhaps TRBD1 (7 bases). The CDR3 region has the DNA TGTGCCAGCAGGGGCGGCAGGGGGGCCAATGAGCAGTTCTTC. This gives the protein CASRGGRGANEQFF.